This T cell receptor (beta chain) was identified during a study of blood T cell repertoires in COVID-19. Across the study: The United States, Italy and Spain were the sources of the acute and convalescent COVID-19 samples.

Profiling relied on immunoSEQ multiplex PCR, and the TCRdb table lists in-frame clones only, not all of them. The sample includes about 210,000 clones, approximately 85% of them seen just once. This clonotype was obtained from a woman aged 45 to 65 with active or convalescent COVID-19. Sequenced: peripheral blood.

The chain's CDR3 is CASSLSTRAYNEQFF. In DNA, the CDR3 is TGTGCCAGCAGTTTATCGACTAGGGCTTACAATGAGCAGTTCTTC. The chain employs TRBV6-5 and TRBJ2-1; possibly TRBD2 for D (6 bases). V dropped 4 bases and J dropped 4 bases, with 14 bases sitting between them. Germline values: CDR1 MNHEY, CDR2 SVGAGI. This CDR3 is built from 15 residues.